The clone carrying this T cell receptor (beta chain) has just a few counts. Time point indicated: newly diagnosed GD, antithyroid drugs for less than 3 months. The TCR library was prepared using RNA isolated from PBMCs. The sample belongs to a study of regulatory T cells in long-lasting Graves disease. The germline V and J ends were trimmed by 3 bases and 0 bases, with 12 bases remaining between them. The CDR3 loop spans 16 amino acids. With iRepertoire HTBI primers and Arm-PCR of CDR3 regions, TCR beta libraries were built. One entry per CDR3 protein, called by TCRdb with MiXCR from the multiplex PCR reads. The sample shows 400,000 to 500,000 distinct CDR3 sequences, less than 15% of them seen only once. These data were also filed under a second study, of T cells in Graves' hyperthyroidism and ophthalmopathy. That source reports: Carried out on the TCR CDR3, a first-round RT-PCR used the HTBI primer set.

The sequence came from a woman between 50 and 59 years old with Graves disease. V is TRBV12-3 or TRBV12-4 and J is TRBJ1-5; D ambiguous. The source was peripheral blood mononuclear cells (PBMCs), collected at new diagnosis, from a patient treated with antithyroid drugs. The chain's CDR3 is CASSFVTGYSNQPQHF. For the CDR3, the DNA is TGTGCCAGCAGTTTCGTTACGGGCTATAGCAATCAGCCCCAGCATTTT.